One and the same sample provided the 8 T cell receptor beta chains below, sequenced in a study of T cell responses to AZD1222 COVID-19 vaccine. The table came from immunoSEQ multiplex PCR; TCRdb's copy has only in-frame clones and leaves some out. The profile shows some 150,000 clones, about 87% of them singletons. Specimen: peripheral blood, collected on day 0 of AZD1222 vaccination. The receptor source for this set is an adult in good health.

J is TRBJ2-2 and V is TRBV29-1, with 8 bases aligning to TRBD1. V shed 5 bases, J shed 4 bases, and the junction held 3 bases outside the gene matches. The CDR3 extends over 13 amino acids. Germline CDR1 reads SQVTM; CDR2 reads ANQGSEA. This CDR3 is CSVYRGATGELFF. For the CDR3, the DNA is TGCAGCGTTTACAGGGGGGCCACCGGGGAGCTGTTTTTT.

The chain joins TRBV5-1 to TRBJ1-1; weak D call: TRBD1 (5 bases). This CDR3 contains 13 residues. The V end lost 0 bases, the J end lost 4 bases, and 7 bases lay between the germline ends. Germline-derived CDR1 and CDR2 are SGHRS and YFSETQ. DNA of the CDR3: TGCGCCAGCAGCTTGGGGGGGACCACTGAAGCTTTCTTT. This sequence encodes CASSLGGTTEAFF.

The rearrangement links TRBV7-8 to TRBJ2-7; D not certain. Germline V lookup: CDR1 SGHVS, CDR2 FQNEAQ. This CDR3 contains 14 residues. V was shortened by 1 base and J by 3 bases, with 10 bases between the two germline ends. The DNA for the CDR3 is TGTGCCAGCAGCTTAGGTCACAGAAACTACGAGCAGTACTTC. Its protein product is CASSLGHRNYEQYF.

In this sample, this clone turned up once. The rearrangement joins TRBV15 to TRBJ2-1; 9 bases match TRBD2. The CDR3 runs to 17 residues. After removal of 2 bases from V and 10 bases from J, the junction contained 15 bases not matched to a gene. Germline CDR1 reads LNHNV; CDR2 reads YYDKDF (reference sequence). CDR3 DNA: TGTGCCACCAGCAGAAAAAGGCCAGCGGGAGGTCCCCACGAGCAGTTCTTC. Translating it yields CATSRKRPAGGPHEQFF. The complete variable domain, with remaining parts taken from reference TRBV15 and TRBJ2-1, reads DAMVIQNPRYQVTQFGKPVTLSCSQTLNHNVMYWYQQKSSQAPKLLFHYYDKDFNNEADTPDNFQSRRPNTSFCFLDIRSPGLGDTAMYLCATSRKRPAGGPHEQFFGPGTRLTVL.

The chain recombines TRBV7-9 with TRBJ1-1; D is ambiguous. V shed 7 bases and J shed 5 bases, with 17 bases lying between them. This CDR3 has 14 residues. Germline V CDR1 and CDR2: SEHNR, FQNEAQ (reference sequence). The CDR3 here is CASNTRLWGTEAFF. The CDR3 region has the DNA TGTGCCAGCAACACAAGACTGTGGGGAACTGAAGCTTTCTTT.

The V call is TRBV29-1, the J call TRBJ1-1; TRBD1 matches 11 bases. CDR1 and CDR2 (germline): SQVTM, ANQGSEA. J lost 4 bases, V lost 6 bases, and 1 base had no gene match. The CDR3 covers 12 residues. The CDR3 coding sequence is TGCAGCGTCGGGACAGGGGGCACTGAAGCTTTCTTT. Translated: CSVGTGGTEAFF.

The CDR3 here is CASSNPSGSVDTGELFF. DNA for the CDR3: TGTGCCAGCAGCAACCCTAGCGGGAGCGTCGACACCGGGGAGCTGTTTTTT. J is TRBJ2-2 and V is TRBV9, with 10 bases that match TRBD2. V dropped 4 bases and J dropped 3; count of bases not matched to a gene: 9. Per the germline V gene, CDR1 is SGDLS and CDR2 is YYNGEE. CDR3 length: 17 residues.

The gene calls are TRBV27 and TRBJ2-1; 9 bases line up with TRBD2. The CDR3 has 15 residues. Germline values: CDR1 MNHEY, CDR2 SMNVEV (reference sequence). Trimming removed 5 bases from V and 8 bases from J; junction bases left unmatched: 10. The CDR3 region has the DNA TGTGCCAGCAGTCCGAGCGGGAGGCCGTTTGATGAGCAGTTCTTC. It specifies CASSPSGRPFDEQFF.